The 9 T cell receptor beta chains reported below all come from one sample, sequenced in a study of beta chain features in type 1 diabetes. As every portion of the isolated RNA was reverse transcribed, the sequencing read expressed TCRB transcripts. Data came from immunoSEQ multiplex PCR; TCRdb stores just in-frame clones and leaves some out. In the table there are more than 300,000 clones, around 15% of which are singletons. Sequencing input: naive CD4+ T cells from blood. These receptors all stem from a woman between 18 and 29 years old in good health.

This clone was picked up a small number of times. The V call is TRBV19, the J call TRBJ2-5; 7 bases map to TRBD2. Trimming cost V 5 bases and J 1 base; bases outside gene matches: 4. CDR1 is LNHDA, CDR2 SQIVND, per germline (reference sequence). The CDR3 has 14 residues. The CDR3 DNA reads TGTGCCAGTAGTCAATTAGCGGGCCAAGAGACCCAGTACTTC. Protein product: CASSQLAGQETQYF.

CDR3 loop: CASSIREEKLFF. CDR3 sequence (DNA): TGTGCCAGTAGTATTCGTGAGGAGAAACTGTTTTTT. The V and J genes are TRBV19 and TRBJ1-4; no reliable D call. From germline, CDR1 is LNHDA and CDR2 SQIVND (reference sequence). The length of the CDR3 is 12 residues. Trimming left V 3 bases short and J 11 bases short, with 10 bases between.

In this sample, this clone turned up a few times. The chain is built from TRBV5-1 and TRBJ2-5; D is uncertain. This CDR3 comprises 16 residues. Trimming took off 1 base at V and 0 bases at J, with 13 bases between the two ends. Per germline, CDR1 SGHRS and CDR2 YFSETQ. CDR3 nucleotide sequence: TGCGCCAGCAGCTTGTTAAGCGATCTGTACCAAGAGACCCAGTACTTC. Translated, it gives CASSLLSDLYQETQYF.

The chain links TRBV18 to TRBJ2-7; 13 bases fit TRBD2. From germline, CDR1 is KGHSH and CDR2 LQKENI. The CDR3 runs to 15 residues. After removal of 4 bases from V and 3 bases from J, the junction contained 3 bases not matched to a gene. CDR3 protein: CASSRLAGGLYEQYF. The CDR3, as DNA: TGTGCCAGCTCACGACTAGCGGGAGGCCTCTACGAGCAGTACTTC. Full variable domain (remainder filled in from reference TRBV18 and TRBJ2-7): NAGVMQNPRHLVRRRGQEARLRCSPMKGHSHVYWYRQLPEEGLKFMVYLQKENIIDESGMPKERFSAEFPKEGPSILRIQQVVRGDSAAYFCASSRLAGGLYEQYFGPGTRLTVT.

CDR3: CASSSQGGGDEQYF. Written as DNA, the CDR3 is TGTGCCAGCAGCTCGCAGGGGGGCGGGGACGAGCAGTACTTC. V is TRBV11-1 and J is TRBJ2-7, with TRBD1 as a possible D gene (7 bases). Per germline, CDR1 SGHAT and CDR2 FQDESV (reference sequence). The CDR3 length is 14 residues. V lost 4 bases and J 5 bases, leaving 15 bases between the germline ends.

In DNA, the CDR3 is TGTGCCAGCAGCTGGGGAAGCGGGAGCACAGATACGCAGTATTTT. Translation gives CASSWGSGSTDTQYF. The chain uses TRBV7-9 and TRBJ2-3; TRBD2 might be the D (6 bases). The ends were cut back, 4 bases at V and 0 bases at J, with 11 bases in the middle. The CDR3 extends over 15 amino acids. From germline, CDR1 is SEHNR and CDR2 FQNEAQ (reference sequence).

The chain carries TRBV5-4 and TRBJ1-4; the D is unclear. Trimming pared 1 base from V and 8 bases from J, leaving 3 bases between. Per germline, CDR1 SGHNT and CDR2 YYREEE (reference sequence). This CDR3 contains 11 residues. CDR3 DNA sequence: TGTGCCAGCAGCTTGCGGGAAAAACTGTTTTTT. Translating it yields CASSLREKLFF.

The sample holds a few counts of this clone. The chain has TRBV5-1 and TRBJ2-5, with 7 bases identical to TRBD1. The CDR3 contains 14 residues. Germline values: CDR1 SGHRS, CDR2 YFSETQ. J gave up 0 bases and V 4 bases, and 3 bases lay outside the gene matches. CDR3 nucleotide sequence: TGCGCCAGCAGCACGACAGGGTACCAAGAGACCCAGTACTTC. This gives the protein CASSTTGYQETQYF.

The J gene is TRBJ1-1, the V gene TRBV29-1, with 11 bases identical to TRBD1. This CDR3 is 13 amino acids long. V shed 7 bases and J 9 bases; nucleotides not matched to a gene: 10. Germline-derived CDR1 and CDR2 are SQVTM and ANQGSEA. The CDR3 sequence: CSAWTGGQGQAFF. For the CDR3, the DNA is TGCAGCGCTTGGACAGGGGGCCAAGGCCAAGCTTTCTTT.